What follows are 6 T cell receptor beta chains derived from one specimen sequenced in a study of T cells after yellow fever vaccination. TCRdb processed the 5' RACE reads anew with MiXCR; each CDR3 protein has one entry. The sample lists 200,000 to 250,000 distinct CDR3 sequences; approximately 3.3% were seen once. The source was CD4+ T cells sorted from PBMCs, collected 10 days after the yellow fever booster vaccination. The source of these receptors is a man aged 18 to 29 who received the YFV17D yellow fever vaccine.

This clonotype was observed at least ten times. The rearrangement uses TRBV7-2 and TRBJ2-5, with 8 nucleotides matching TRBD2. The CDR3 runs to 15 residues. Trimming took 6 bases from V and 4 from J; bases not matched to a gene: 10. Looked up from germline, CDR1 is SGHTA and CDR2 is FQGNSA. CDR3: CASSRGGREVETQYF. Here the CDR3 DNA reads TGTGCCAGCAGTCGGGGGGGCAGGGAGGTAGAGACCCAGTACTTC.

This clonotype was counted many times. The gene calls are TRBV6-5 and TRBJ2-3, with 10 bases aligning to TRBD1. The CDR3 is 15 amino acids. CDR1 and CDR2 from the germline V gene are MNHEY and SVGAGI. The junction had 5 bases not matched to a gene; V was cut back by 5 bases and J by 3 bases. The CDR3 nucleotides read TGTGCCAGCAGTAGACCGGGACAGGGGACAGATACGCAGTATTTT. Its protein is CASSRPGQGTDTQYF.

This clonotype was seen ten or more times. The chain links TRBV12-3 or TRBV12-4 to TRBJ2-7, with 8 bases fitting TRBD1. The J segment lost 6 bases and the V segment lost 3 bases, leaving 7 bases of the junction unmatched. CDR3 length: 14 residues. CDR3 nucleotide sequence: TGTGCCAGCAGTTTCCCCCAGACAGGGGTCGAGCAGTACTTC. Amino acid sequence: CASSFPQTGVEQYF.

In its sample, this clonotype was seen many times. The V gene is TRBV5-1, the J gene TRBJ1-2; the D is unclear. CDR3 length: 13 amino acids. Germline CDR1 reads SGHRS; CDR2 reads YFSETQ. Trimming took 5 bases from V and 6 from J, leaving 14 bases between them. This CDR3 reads CASSTEGWNGYTF. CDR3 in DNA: TGCGCCAGCAGTACTGAGGGATGGAATGGCTACACCTTC.

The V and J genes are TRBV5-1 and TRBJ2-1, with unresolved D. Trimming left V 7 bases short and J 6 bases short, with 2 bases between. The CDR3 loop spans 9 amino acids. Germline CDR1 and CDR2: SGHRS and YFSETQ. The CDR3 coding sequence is TGCGCCAGCCGCAATGAGCAGTTCTTC. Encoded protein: CASRNEQFF.

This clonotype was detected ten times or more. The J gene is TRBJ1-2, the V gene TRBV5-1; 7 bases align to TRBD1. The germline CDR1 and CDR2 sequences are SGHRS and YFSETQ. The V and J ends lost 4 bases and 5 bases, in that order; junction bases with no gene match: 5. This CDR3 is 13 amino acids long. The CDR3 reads CASSRDSSYGYTF. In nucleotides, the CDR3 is TGCGCCAGCAGCAGGGACAGTTCGTATGGCTACACCTTC.